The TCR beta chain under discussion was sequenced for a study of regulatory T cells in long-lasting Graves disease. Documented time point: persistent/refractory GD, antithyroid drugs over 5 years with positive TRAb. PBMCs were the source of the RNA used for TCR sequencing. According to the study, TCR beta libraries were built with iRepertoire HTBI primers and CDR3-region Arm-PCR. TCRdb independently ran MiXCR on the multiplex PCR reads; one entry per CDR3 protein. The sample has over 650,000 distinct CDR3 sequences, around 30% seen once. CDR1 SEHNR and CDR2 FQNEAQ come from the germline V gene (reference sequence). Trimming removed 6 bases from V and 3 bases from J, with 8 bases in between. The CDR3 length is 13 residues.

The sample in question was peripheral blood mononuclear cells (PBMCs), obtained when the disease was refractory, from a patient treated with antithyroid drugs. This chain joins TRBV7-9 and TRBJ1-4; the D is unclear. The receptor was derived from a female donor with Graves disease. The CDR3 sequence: CASRARANEKLFF. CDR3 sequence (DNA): TGTGCCAGCAGAGCTAGGGCTAATGAAAAACTGTTTTTT.